A single sample gave rise to the 15 T cell receptor beta chains below, sequenced in a study of T cell responses to AZD1222 COVID-19 vaccine. Profiling relied on immunoSEQ multiplex PCR, and the TCRdb table lists in-frame clones only, not all of them. The table lists more than 150,000 clones, 85% to 95% of them singletons. The specimen comprised peripheral blood, sampled 28 days after the second AZD1222 dose. The receptors originated from an adult who received the AZD1222 COVID-19 vaccine.

V is TRBV11-2 and J is TRBJ1-2; the match to TRBD1 covers 8 bases. In germline, CDR1 is SGHAT, CDR2 FQNNGV. The CDR3 covers 13 residues. J was trimmed by 7 bases and V by 4 bases; bases with no gene match: 5. The CDR3 is CASSSGQGTGYTF. In DNA form, the CDR3 reads TGTGCCAGCAGCTCTGGACAGGGCACTGGCTACACCTTC.

In nucleotides, the CDR3 is TGTGCCAGTAGGGGGGGACATGGGAATGAGCAGTTCTTC. This gives the protein CASRGGHGNEQFF. This rearrangement joins TRBV19 to TRBJ2-1; D is perhaps TRBD1 or TRBD2 (6 bases each). CDR1 and CDR2 from the germline V gene are LNHDA and SQIVND (reference sequence). CDR3 length: 13 residues. Deletions cut 6 bases from V and 7 bases from J, with 13 bases between.

The chain recombines TRBV28 with TRBJ1-3; tentative D call: TRBD1 (6 bases). The CDR3 contains 14 residues. In germline, CDR1 is MDHEN, CDR2 SYDVKM. The V and J ends lost 1 base and 12 bases respectively, with 16 bases between them. The DNA of the CDR3 is TGTGCCAGCAGTTTATCTTTCGGGGGCCCGAGCATATATTTT. Protein: CASSLSFGGPSIYF.

The chain is built from TRBV7-8 and TRBJ2-2; no reliable D call. The germline V gene has CDR1 SGHVS and CDR2 FQNEAQ. V lost 3 bases, J lost 7 bases, and 12 bases lay in between. This CDR3 is 14 amino acids long. The CDR3 loop reads CASSLGMGYGELFF. The CDR3, as DNA: TGTGCCAGCAGCTTGGGTATGGGGTACGGGGAGCTGTTTTTT.

This clone was counted once. This chain connects TRBV28 to TRBJ2-7; tentatively, D is TRBD1 (7 bases). The CDR3 runs to 16 residues. Per the germline V gene, CDR1 is MDHEN and CDR2 is SYDVKM. V gave up 3 bases and J gave up 3 bases, with 18 bases separating them. The CDR3 loop is CASSFEPRGVVYEQYF. The CDR3, as DNA: TGTGCCAGCAGTTTTGAGCCCAGGGGGGTTGTCTACGAGCAGTACTTC.

This clone was observed once. The chain has TRBV7-2 and TRBJ2-1; tentative D call: TRBD2 (5 bases). V lost 1 base and J 6 bases, leaving 13 bases between the germline ends. Germline V gene data show CDR1 as SGHTA and CDR2 as FQGNSA. The CDR3 is made up of 15 amino acids. The CDR3 spells CASSLESGSFNEQFF. CDR3 in DNA: TGTGCCAGCAGCTTAGAGTCGGGGTCTTTCAATGAGCAGTTCTTC.

The chain combines TRBV3-1 (or the pseudogene TRBV3-2) with TRBJ1-1; D is unclear. Trimming removed 2 bases at V and 4 bases at J, with 17 bases between. The CDR3 is made up of 16 amino acids. Germline V CDR1 and CDR2: LGHDT, YNNKEL (reference sequence). CDR3 sequence: CASSQMRGSLGTEAFF. The CDR3 DNA sequence: TGTGCCAGCAGCCAAATGCGGGGAAGCTTGGGCACTGAAGCTTTCTTT.

The chain links TRBV19 to TRBJ1-1; D not resolved. Trimming left V 3 bases short and J 0 bases short, with 17 bases between. This CDR3 has 17 amino acids. Germline V gives CDR1 LNHDA, CDR2 SQIVND (reference sequence). The CDR3 sequence is CASSIGLVRTMNTEAFF. In nucleotides, the CDR3 is TGTGCCAGTAGTATCGGACTCGTTAGAACCATGAACACTGAAGCTTTCTTT.

The chain couples TRBV7-2 to TRBJ1-3, with D hard to call. Looked up from germline, CDR1 is SGHTA and CDR2 is FQGNSA. The ends were cut back, 3 bases at V and 4 bases at J, with 10 bases in the middle. The CDR3 has 14 residues. The CDR3 sequence is CASSFTQMGNTIYF. The CDR3 DNA sequence: TGTGCCAGCAGCTTCACCCAGATGGGAAACACCATATATTTT.

This chain links TRBV2 with TRBJ2-3; tentative D call: TRBD1 (5 bases). The V gene lost 6 bases and the J gene lost 3 bases, with 22 bases spanning the gap. The CDR3 is 17 amino acids. Germline lookup yields CDR1 SNHLY and CDR2 FYNNEI. CDR3 nucleotide sequence: TGTGCCAGCAGCTCCTTTGATTTGGCCGCAGGGACAGATACGCAGTATTTT. The encoded protein is CASSSFDLAAGTDTQYF.

The chain combines TRBV6-1 with TRBJ2-1, with TRBD2 identical over 9 bases. Looked up from germline, CDR1 is MNHNS and CDR2 is SASEGT. Trimming cost V 2 bases and J 6 bases; bases outside gene matches: 2. This CDR3 is built from 14 residues. The CDR3 loop is CASSERGRANEQFF. DNA for the CDR3: TGTGCCAGCAGTGAACGCGGGAGGGCCAATGAGCAGTTCTTC.

The rearrangement uses TRBV4-2 and TRBJ2-1; TRBD2 is a possible D gene (7 bases). This CDR3 spans 13 amino acids. Germline CDR1 reads LGHNA; CDR2 reads YNFKEQ. V lost 8 bases, J lost 4 bases, and 12 bases lay in between. CDR3 region: CASGGGYYNEQFF. DNA for the CDR3: TGTGCCAGCGGCGGGGGCTATTACAATGAGCAGTTCTTC.

The V gene is TRBV4-3, the J gene TRBJ2-3; D ambiguous. The CDR3 has 15 residues. V was pared by 1 base and J by 2 bases, with 10 bases between. Germline CDR1 and CDR2: LGHNA and YSLEER. CDR3 loop: CASSQALLPTDTQYF. The CDR3 DNA follows: TGCGCCAGCAGCCAAGCACTTCTTCCCACAGATACGCAGTATTTT.

This rearrangement joins TRBV5-5 to TRBJ2-1; D may match TRBD1 or TRBD2 (5 bases each). This CDR3 is 14 amino acids long. Deletions cut 6 bases from V and 1 base from J, with 11 bases between. Germline loops: CDR1 SGHKS, CDR2 YYEKEE (reference sequence). DNA for the CDR3: TGTGCCAGCACCACGGGGCAATCCTACAATGAGCAGTTCTTC. Protein product: CASTTGQSYNEQFF.

This chain uses TRBV19 with TRBJ1-4; tentative D call: TRBD1 (5 bases). The CDR3 is 14 amino acids. CDR1 is LNHDA, CDR2 SQIVND, per germline (reference sequence). Deletions cut 3 bases from V and 7 bases from J, with 12 bases between. CDR3 sequence: CASSMGTVAEKLFF. In nucleotides, the CDR3 is TGTGCCAGTAGTATGGGGACGGTAGCTGAAAAACTGTTTTTT.